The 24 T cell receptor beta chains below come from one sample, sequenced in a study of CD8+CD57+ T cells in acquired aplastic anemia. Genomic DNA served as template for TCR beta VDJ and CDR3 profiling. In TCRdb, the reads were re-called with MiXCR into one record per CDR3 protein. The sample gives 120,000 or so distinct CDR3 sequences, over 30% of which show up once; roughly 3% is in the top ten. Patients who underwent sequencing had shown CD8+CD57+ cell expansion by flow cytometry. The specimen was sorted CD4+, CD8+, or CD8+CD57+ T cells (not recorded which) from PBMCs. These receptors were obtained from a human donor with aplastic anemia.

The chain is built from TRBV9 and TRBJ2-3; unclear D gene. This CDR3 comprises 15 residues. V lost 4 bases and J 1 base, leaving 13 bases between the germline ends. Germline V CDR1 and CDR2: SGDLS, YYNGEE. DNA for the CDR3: TGTGCCAGCAGCCACTTGGCCGGGCGCACAGATACGCAGTATTTT. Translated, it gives CASSHLAGRTDTQYF.

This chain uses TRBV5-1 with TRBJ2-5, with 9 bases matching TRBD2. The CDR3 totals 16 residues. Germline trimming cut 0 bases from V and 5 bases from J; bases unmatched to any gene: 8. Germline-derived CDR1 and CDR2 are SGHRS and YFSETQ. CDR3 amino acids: CASSLVSGGPPETQYF. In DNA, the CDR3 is TGCGCCAGCAGCTTGGTTAGCGGGGGCCCCCCGGAGACCCAGTACTTC.

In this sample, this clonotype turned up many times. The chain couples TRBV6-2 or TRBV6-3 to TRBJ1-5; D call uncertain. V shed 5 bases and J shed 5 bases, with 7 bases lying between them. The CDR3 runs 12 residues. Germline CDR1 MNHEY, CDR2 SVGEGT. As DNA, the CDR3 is TGTGCCAGCAGTCTCCAATATCAGCCCCAGCATTTT. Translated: CASSLQYQPQHF.

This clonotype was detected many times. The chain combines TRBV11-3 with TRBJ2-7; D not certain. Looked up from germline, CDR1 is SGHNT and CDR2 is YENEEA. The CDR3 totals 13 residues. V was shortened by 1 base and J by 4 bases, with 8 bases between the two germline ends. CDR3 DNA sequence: TGTGCCAGCAGCTTAGGTTTGGGGTACGAGCAGTACTTC. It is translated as CASSLGLGYEQYF.

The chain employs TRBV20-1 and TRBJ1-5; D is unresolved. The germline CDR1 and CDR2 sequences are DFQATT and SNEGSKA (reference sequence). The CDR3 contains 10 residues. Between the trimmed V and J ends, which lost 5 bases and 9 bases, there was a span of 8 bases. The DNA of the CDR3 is TGCAGTGCTGGGCGGGGGCCCCAGCATTTT. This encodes CSAGRGPQHF.

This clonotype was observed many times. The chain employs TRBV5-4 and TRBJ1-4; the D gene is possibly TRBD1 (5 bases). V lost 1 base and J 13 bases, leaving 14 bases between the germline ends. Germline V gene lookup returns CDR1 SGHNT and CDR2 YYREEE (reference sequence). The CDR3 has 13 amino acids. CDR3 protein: CASSLLGSGGLFF. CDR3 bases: TGTGCCAGCAGCTTGTTAGGGTCCGGGGGACTGTTTTTT.

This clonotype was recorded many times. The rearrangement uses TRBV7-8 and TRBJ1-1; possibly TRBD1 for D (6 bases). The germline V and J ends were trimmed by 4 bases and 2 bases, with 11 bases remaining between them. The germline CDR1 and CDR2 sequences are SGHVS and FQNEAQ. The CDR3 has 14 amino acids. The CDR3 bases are TGTGCCAGCAGCTCCGGGACATACAACACTGAAGCTTTCTTT. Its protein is CASSSGTYNTEAFF.

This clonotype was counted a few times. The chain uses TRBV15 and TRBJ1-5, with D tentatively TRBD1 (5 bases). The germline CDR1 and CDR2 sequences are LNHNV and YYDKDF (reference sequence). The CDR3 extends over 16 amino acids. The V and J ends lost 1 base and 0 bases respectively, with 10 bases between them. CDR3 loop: CATSRAGVYSNQPQHF. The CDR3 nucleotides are TGTGCCACCAGCAGAGCGGGGGTTTATAGCAATCAGCCCCAGCATTTT.

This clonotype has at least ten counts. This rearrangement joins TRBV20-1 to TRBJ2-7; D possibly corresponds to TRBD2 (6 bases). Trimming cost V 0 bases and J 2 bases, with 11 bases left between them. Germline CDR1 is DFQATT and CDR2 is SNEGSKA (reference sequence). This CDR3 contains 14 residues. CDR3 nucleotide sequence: TGCAGTGCTAGAGATAGCGGCGGAACCTACGAGCAGTACTTC. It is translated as CSARDSGGTYEQYF.

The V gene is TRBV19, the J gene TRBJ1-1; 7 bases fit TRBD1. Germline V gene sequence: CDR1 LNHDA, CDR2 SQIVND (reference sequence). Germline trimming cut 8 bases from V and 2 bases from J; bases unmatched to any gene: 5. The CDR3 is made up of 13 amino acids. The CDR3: CASADRINTEAFF. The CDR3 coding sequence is TGTGCCAGTGCGGACAGGATTAACACTGAAGCTTTCTTT.

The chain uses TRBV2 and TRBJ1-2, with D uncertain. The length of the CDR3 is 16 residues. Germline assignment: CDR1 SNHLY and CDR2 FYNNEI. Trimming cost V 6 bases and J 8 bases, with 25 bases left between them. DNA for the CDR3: TGTGCCAGCAGAGAAAGGGTTATCGGCAGAGCTAGAGGCTACACCTTC. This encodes CASRERVIGRARGYTF.

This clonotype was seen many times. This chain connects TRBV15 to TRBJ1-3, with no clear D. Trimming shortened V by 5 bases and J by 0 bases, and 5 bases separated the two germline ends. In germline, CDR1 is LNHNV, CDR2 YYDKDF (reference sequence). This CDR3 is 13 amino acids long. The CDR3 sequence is CATSAGSGNTIYF. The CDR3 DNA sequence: TGTGCCACCAGCGCAGGCTCTGGAAACACCATATATTTT.

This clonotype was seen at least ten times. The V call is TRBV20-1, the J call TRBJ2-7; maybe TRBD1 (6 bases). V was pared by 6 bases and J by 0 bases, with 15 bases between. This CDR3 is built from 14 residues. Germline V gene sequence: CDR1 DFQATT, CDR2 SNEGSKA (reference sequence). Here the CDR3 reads CSASRQGSSYEQYV. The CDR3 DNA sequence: TGCAGTGCCAGTAGGCAGGGGAGCTCCTACGAGCAGTACGTC.

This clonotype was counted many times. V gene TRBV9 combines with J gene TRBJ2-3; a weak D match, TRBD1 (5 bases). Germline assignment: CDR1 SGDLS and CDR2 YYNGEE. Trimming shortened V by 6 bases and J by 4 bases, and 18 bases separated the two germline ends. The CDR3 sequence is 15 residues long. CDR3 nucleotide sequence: TGTGCCAGCACCATGACAGCTCTTAAGGCAGATACGCAGTATTTT. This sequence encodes CASTMTALKADTQYF. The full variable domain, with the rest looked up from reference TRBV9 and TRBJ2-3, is DSGVTQTPKHLITATGQRVTLRCSPRSGDLSVYWYQQSLDQGLQFLIQYYNGEERAKGNILERFSAQQFPDLHSELNLSSLELGDSALYFCASTMTALKADTQYFGPGTRLTVL.

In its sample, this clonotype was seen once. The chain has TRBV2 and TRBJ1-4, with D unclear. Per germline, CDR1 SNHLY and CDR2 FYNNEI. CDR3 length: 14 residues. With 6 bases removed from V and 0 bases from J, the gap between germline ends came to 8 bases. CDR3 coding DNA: TGTGCCAGCAGGGACGGTCCAACTAATGAAAAACTGTTTTTT. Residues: CASRDGPTNEKLFF.

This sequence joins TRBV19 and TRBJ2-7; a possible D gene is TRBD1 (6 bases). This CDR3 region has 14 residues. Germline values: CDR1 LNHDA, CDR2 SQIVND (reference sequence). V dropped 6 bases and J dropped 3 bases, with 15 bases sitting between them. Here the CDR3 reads CASSEAVGGYEQYF. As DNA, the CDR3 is TGTGCCAGTAGCGAGGCAGTAGGGGGCTACGAGCAGTACTTC.

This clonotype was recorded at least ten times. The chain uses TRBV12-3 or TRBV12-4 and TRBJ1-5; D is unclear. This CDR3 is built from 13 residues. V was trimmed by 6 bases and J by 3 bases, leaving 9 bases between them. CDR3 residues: CASSILFNQPQHF. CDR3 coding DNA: TGTGCCAGCAGCATTCTATTCAATCAGCCCCAGCATTTT.

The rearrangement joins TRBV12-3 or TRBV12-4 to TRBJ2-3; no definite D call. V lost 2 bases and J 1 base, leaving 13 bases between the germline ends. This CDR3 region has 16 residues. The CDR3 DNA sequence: TGTGCCAGCAGTTTAAGATTAGCCATGCGCACAGATACGCAGTATTTT. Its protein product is CASSLRLAMRTDTQYF.

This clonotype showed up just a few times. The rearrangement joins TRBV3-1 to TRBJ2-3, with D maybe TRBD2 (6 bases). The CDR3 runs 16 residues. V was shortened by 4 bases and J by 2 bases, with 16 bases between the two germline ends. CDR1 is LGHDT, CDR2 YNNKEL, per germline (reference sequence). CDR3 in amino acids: CASSPLSGTVTDTQYF. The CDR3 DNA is TGTGCCAGCAGCCCACTCTCCGGGACTGTCACAGATACGCAGTATTTT.

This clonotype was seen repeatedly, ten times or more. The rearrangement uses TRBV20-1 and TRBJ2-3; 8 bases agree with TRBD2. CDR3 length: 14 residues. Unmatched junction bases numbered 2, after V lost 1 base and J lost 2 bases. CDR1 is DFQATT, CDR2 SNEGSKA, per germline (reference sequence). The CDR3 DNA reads TGCAGTGCTAGAGCGGGGGGGCCCACAGATACGCAGTATTTT. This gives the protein CSARAGGPTDTQYF.

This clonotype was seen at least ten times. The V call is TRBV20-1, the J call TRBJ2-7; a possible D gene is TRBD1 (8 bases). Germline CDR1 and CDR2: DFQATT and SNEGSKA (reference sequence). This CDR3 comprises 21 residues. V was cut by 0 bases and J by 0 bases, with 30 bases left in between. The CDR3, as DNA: TGCAGTGCTAGAGATCGACTAGCAAGAGGACAGGGCCTTTCCCTCTCCTACGAGCAGTACTTC. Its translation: CSARDRLARGQGLSLSYEQYF.

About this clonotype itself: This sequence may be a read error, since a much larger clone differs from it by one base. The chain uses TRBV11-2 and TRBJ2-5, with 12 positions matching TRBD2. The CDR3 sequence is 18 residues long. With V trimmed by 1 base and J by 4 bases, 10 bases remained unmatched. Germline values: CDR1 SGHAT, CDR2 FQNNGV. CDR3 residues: CASSLGSSGRAELETQYF. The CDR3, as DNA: TGTGCCAGCAGCTTAGGGTCTAGCGGGAGGGCCGAGTTAGAGACCCAGTACTTC.

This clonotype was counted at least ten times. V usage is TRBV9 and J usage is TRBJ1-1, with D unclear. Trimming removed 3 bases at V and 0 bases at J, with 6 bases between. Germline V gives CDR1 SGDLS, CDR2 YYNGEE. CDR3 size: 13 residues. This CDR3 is CASSEQLNTEAFF. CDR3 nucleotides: TGTGCCAGCAGCGAACAGCTGAACACTGAAGCTTTCTTT.

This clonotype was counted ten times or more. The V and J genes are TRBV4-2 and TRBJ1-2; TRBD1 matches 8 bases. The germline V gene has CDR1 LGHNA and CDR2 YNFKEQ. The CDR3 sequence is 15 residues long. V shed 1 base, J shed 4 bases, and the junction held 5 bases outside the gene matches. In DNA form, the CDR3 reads TGTGCCAGCAGCCAAGGGGACAGGTTCAGCTATGGCTACACCTTC. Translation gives CASSQGDRFSYGYTF.